The T cell receptor beta chain described here comes from a study of human T cells and chemical hapten exposure. As for the study in general: Patch testing was performed with 0.01% DPC on the upper back, with reading at 6 days.

Described time point: pre-sensitization, week 0. Sample treatment: therapeutic diphenylcyclopropenone sensitization with weekly scalp DPC. Staff drew blood before applying each patch test. Study results and caveats: Relative to controls, expanded TCRs formed significantly more large CDR3 similarity clusters. Donor immune responses may differ from healthy people's, since all donors had alopecia.

This clonotype was detected only a few times. Its antigen is still unknown. Via MiXCR, TCRdb re-called the RACE reads, giving one row per CDR3 protein. The sample yields about 260,000 distinct CDR3 sequences, about 8.1% seen once. V trimming: 0 bases; J trimming: 5 bases; junction bases outside the gene matches: 10. CDR1 and CDR2 (germline): ENHRY, SYGVKD. The CDR3 runs to 18 residues. Material: whole blood, obtained in connection with sensitization to the hapten diphenylcyclopropenone (DPC). The clonotype was recovered from a middle-aged woman with alopecia areata. Some clones in this sample may be carry-over from other donors' samples. This chain connects TRBV10-3 to TRBJ1-3; 10 nucleotides match TRBD1. Here the CDR3 reads CAISESTLPGQGRNTIYF. DNA for the CDR3: TGTGCCATCAGTGAGTCGACCCTTCCGGGACAGGGGAGAAACACCATATATTTT.